This note documents a single TCR beta chain sequence. This CDR3 is also generated by other DNA sequences in the sample. Sequenced by immunoSEQ multiplex PCR; TCRdb stores in-frame clones only, minus some. The sample carries around 97,000 clones, around nine tenths recorded once. The data were obtained in a study of blood T cell repertoires in COVID-19. Turning to the study itself: T cells, B-cell-depleted T cells, or PBMCs supplied cDNA or gDNA.

The CDR3 runs to 17 residues. The germline CDR1 and CDR2 sequences are MNHNY and SVGAGI (reference sequence). The V end was cut by 5 bases, the J end by 6 bases, with 20 bases between. The clonotype originates from a human donor in a cohort sampled during active COVID-19. The source material was peripheral blood. The V gene is TRBV6-6, the J gene TRBJ1-6; unclear D gene. CDR3 residues: CASSPGSRGGRNSPLHF. CDR3 sequence (DNA): TGTGCCAGCAGTCCGGGCTCTCGGGGAGGGCGTAATTCACCCCTCCACTTT.